This TCR beta chain was recovered during a study of cytomegalovirus exposure and HLA in healthy donors (dated by TCRdb to about 2017). Broadly, across the study: An earlier analysis of a few hundred of the donors reported approximately 260 Gb of sequence data and 90 million to 120 million unique TCR beta sequences obtained from around 170 million T cells. A later genetic analysis took genome-wide SNP genotypes for about 55% of the 666 donors and used that subset as a discovery cohort. Roughly 5 DR-DQ haplotypes were handled as single units for association and clustering, since linkage in the cohort was strong. Typing coverage varied by locus: roughly 629-640 donors for A, B, C, DRB1 and DQB1; under 550 for DQA1; over 600 for DPA1; 400 to 480 for DPB1. Approximately 330 gigabases of sequencing data and 70 million to 100 million unique TCR sequences made up an early release that covered over 550 HLA-typed donors. HLA typing included class I and class II loci at four-digit resolution. Among 300 to 450 genotyped donors of the cohort, an average of roughly 240,000 unique TCR beta nucleotide sequences were sequenced per donor, roughly 18% of them non-productive. The study aimed to test whether signatures of past pathogen exposure could be identified by cataloging public T cell receptors. A later analysis re-examined previously published TCR beta repertoires from over 500 donors and added high-resolution HLA genotyping to investigate patterns of TCR occurrence. High-throughput TCR immunosequencing, statistical association of individual TCRs with disease status, and machine learning were combined to predict cytomegalovirus infection status. Among the roughly 400 genotyped donors, under 90% belonged to the genetic ancestry cluster associated with self-reported Caucasian donors. The study profiled the T cell repertoires of about 640 subjects by immunosequencing and related them to cytomegalovirus serostatus. Rather than drawing on any new phenotypic data, the later analysis identified candidate immune exposures from TCR beta sequences and the way those sequences occurred across donors. Donor age, sex, ethnicity and CMV serostatus were collected together with the repertoire data. Every discovery cohort repertoire had been produced on one sequencing platform. In addition to the first cohort of 666 subjects, a separate validation cohort of approximately 110 different subjects was used. An earlier analysis of 587 of the donors used high-throughput TCR beta sequencing to judge whether each TCR beta V gene segment behaved as functional or pseudogenic.

What the research found in general, with its limitations: Most TCR sequences were seen in very few donors, while some public TCRs were found in many individuals. A further reported finding was that TCR beta sequences accurately predicted the HLA-A and HLA-B alleles for most subjects in the first cohort. A later analysis found that TCR association rates varied across HLA loci, with DRB1 alleles showing the most associated TCRs and HLA-C alleles the fewest. A later genetic analysis associated a missense DCLRE1C variant with V-gene and J-gene trimming of TCR beta chains, and an independent cohort replicated the association. In the study, about 150 TCR beta chains were listed as associated with cytomegalovirus. It was suggested by the authors that the approach could potentially be generalized to other disease states and immunological phenotypes. Several of the top co-occurrence clusters appeared to be linked to parvovirus B19, influenza, CMV and Epstein-Barr virus, according to a later analysis. Specific HLA alleles were associated with more than 15,000 TCR beta sequences at a false discovery rate of 0.05 in a later analysis. Because counts were too low, roughly 18 rarely observed V segments, including chromosome 9 orphons, were left out of the earlier analysis of about 500 of the donors. A few of the identified cytomegalovirus-associated TCR beta chains were confirmed in vitro to be specific for cytomegalovirus antigens. Because HLA typing was unavailable for some donors at each locus, only the typed subset was used in association tests. The presence/absence analyses assumed that sequencing depth was roughly uniform across donors, and that assumption may not be true. Most CMV-associated TCR beta chains appeared to be HLA-restricted in a later analysis, and the HLA associations seemed to be driven largely by CMV exposure. In an earlier analysis of several hundred of the donors, most TCR beta V segments were observed in productive rearrangements about 90% or about 30% of the time, broadly matching IMGT annotations. Linkage disequilibrium might explain the correlated functional status among segregating V segments, but an unknown experimental factor could not be excluded. Because the 87-base-pair reads could not distinguish some IMGT-functional V segments, including TRBV6-2 and TRBV6-3, those segments were excluded. Only TCR beta chains were sequenced in this cohort, and the absence of alpha or paired-chain data limited detectable features. According to a later genetic analysis, donors in an Asian-associated ancestry cluster had fewer N-insertions in productive TCRs than the approximately 670-donor mean. The classifier was reported to diagnose cytomegalovirus status with high specificity and sensitivity in both the original cohort and the validation cohort. In a later analysis, HLA-associated TCR beta chains were found to be more clonally expanded and to have lower generation probabilities than equally common non-associated chains. The sequencing pipeline was judged likely to have produced a cluster of highly shared sequence variants as a technical artifact. When HLA alleles, especially DR and DQ, strongly co-occurred, TCR associations were difficult to assign to individual alleles. The only immune exposure information available for the cohort was CMV serostatus.

V is clipped by 2 bases and J by 7 bases, and the sequence between their germline boundaries is 12 bases long. CDR3 length: 14 amino acids, cysteine to phenylalanine. Of the read, only the CDR3 DNA is kept; its 42 bases are in frame from base 1. CDR1 and CDR2 were assigned from the germline V gene (reference sequence) as SEHNR and FQNEAQ. Of note for this clone: The antigen it recognizes is unknown. No much larger clone is present one base from it, and per-base qualities are unavailable.

The library came from the immunoSEQ multiplex PCR assay. For the multiplex PCR, a mixture combining 60 forward primers for TCR Vbeta segments and 13 reverse primers for TCR Jbeta segments was used. A multiplex PCR assay on genomic DNA amplified the CDR3 region of rearranged TCR beta genes. On the Illumina HiSeq System, the amplified TCR beta libraries were sequenced as 87-base-pair reads. Turning to the authors' computational methods: A later analysis tallied 75 million to 85 million unique TCR beta chains across the 700 or so repertoires, and about 10 million of those chains were shared by two or more donors. Raw reads were error-corrected and collapsed into unique sequences by a nearest-neighbor algorithm in which closely related sequences were merged to remove PCR and sequencing errors. V, D and J gene segments were assigned by aligning CDR3 sequences to IMGT reference sequences. For a sequence to be retained, a match of at least six nucleotides was required to both a V gene segment and a J gene segment. Rearrangements were classified as productive when the CDR3 lacked stop codons and remained in frame with V and J, and all other rearrangements were classified as non-productive. CDR3 was defined according to IMGT convention as the region running from the second conserved V-encoded cysteine to the conserved J-encoded phenylalanine. The earlier analysis of 587 of the donors excluded sequences that lacked an unambiguous match to a single V gene segment. In an earlier analysis of several hundred of the donors, V segments were called functional above 56.7% productive rearrangements and were called segregating when the between-donor standard deviation exceeded 5%. A statistical classification framework was built to diagnose cytomegalovirus status from the catalog of TCR beta chain sequences. In a later analysis, TCR nucleotide sequences were compared against IMGT/GENE-DB human TR gene sequences so that V and J genes could be assigned. In a later analysis, CDR3 sequences and most-parsimonious VDJ recombination scenarios were assigned using the TCRdist pipeline. In a later analysis, every TCR beta chain was defined by the combination of its CDR3 amino acid sequence and its V-gene family, and reads without a unique V-gene family were dropped. To address suspected cross-contamination and a sequencing artifact, a later analysis removed 550 to 750 highly shared, low-generation-probability nucleotide sequences. For each public chain, a later analysis derived a clonal expansion index from normalized ranks of inferred template counts within each repertoire. In a later analysis, generation probabilities were computed with a VDJ recombination model fitted to out-of-frame rearrangements, and the resulting probabilities were checked against IGoR. In a later analysis, hypergeometric tests were used to score TCR-TCR, TCR-HLA and TCR-CMV co-occurrence, with a repertoire-size bias correction applied to TCR pairs. False discovery rates were estimated in a later analysis by permuting HLA or CMV assignments 20 times. A later analysis grouped co-occurring TCRs with DBSCAN, adding TCRdist sequence similarity when clustering within HLA-allele-positive subsets. Co-occurrence clustering excluded repertoires with fewer than 30,000 or more than 120,000 public chains, plus five with anomalous nucleotide sharing. The clones in this table, taken by TCRdb from immuneACCESS, are in-frame only. Not every clone is retained; where verified, under half of the shortfall comes from an unresolved V gene, and the cause of the rest is unknown. V and J calls and clone size are those listed in that table; D and trimming were worked out from the DNA. Within this sample are some 120,000 clones, with about three quarters of them counted one time only. The top ten constitute over 0.9% of the sample.

The cohort comprised around 690 healthy bone marrow donors. At the time of sampling, every cohort member was nominally healthy, though immune exposures that went unrecorded were likely present. Of the approximately 700 cohort members, more than 250 had a positive CMV serostatus and about 400 had a negative one, while no CMV serostatus was recorded for the donor. A peripheral blood sample was provided by each donor, and peripheral blood mononuclear cells were used for TCR beta sequencing. Genomic DNA extraction from the blood cell samples was performed with the Qiagen DNeasy Blood Extraction Kit. Sequences were obtained from PBMCs. The clonotype was recovered from a human donor in good health. The chain is assembled from TRBV7-9 and TRBJ1-5; the best D guess is TRBD1, with 5 bases matching. CDR3 loop: CASSLPGFGQPQHF. In nucleotide form, the sequence is TGTGCCAGCAGCTTACCAGGGTTCGGACAGCCCCAGCATTTT.